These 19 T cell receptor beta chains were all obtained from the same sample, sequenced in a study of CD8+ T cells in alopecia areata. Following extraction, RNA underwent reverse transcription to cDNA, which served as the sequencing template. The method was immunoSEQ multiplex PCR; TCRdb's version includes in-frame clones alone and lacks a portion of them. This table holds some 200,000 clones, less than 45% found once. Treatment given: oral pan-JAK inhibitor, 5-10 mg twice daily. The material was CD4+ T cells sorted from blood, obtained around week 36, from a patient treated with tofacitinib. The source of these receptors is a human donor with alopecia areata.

The CDR3 is CATSRGSREDTQYF. In DNA, the CDR3 is TGTGCCACCAGCAGAGGAAGCCGGGAAGATACGCAGTATTTT. The V gene is TRBV15, the J gene TRBJ2-3, with TRBD2 as a possible D gene (5 bases). In germline, CDR1 is LNHNV, CDR2 YYDKDF (reference sequence). This CDR3 spans 14 amino acids. With 1 base removed from V and 5 bases from J, the gap between germline ends came to 10 bases.

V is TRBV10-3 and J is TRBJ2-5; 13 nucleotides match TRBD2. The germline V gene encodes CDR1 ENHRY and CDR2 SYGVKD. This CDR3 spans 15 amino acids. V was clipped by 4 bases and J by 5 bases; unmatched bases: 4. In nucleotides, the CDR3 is TGTGCCATCAGTGGGACTAGCGGGAGTTCGGAGACCCAGTACTTC. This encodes CAISGTSGSSETQYF.

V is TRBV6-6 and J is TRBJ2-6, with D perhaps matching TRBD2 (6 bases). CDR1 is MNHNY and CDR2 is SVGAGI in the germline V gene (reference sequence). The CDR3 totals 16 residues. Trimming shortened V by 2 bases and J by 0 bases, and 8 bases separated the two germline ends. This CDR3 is CASSYGGNSGANVLTF. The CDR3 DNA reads TGTGCCAGCAGTTACGGAGGGAACTCTGGGGCCAACGTCCTGACTTTC.

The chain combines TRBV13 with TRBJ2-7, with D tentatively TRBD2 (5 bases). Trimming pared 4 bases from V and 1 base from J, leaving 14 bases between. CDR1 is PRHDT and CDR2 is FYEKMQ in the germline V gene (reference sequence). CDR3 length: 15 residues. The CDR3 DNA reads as TGTGCCAGCAGCTCTACCGGGATCAGATCCTACGAGCAGTACTTC. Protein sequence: CASSSTGIRSYEQYF.

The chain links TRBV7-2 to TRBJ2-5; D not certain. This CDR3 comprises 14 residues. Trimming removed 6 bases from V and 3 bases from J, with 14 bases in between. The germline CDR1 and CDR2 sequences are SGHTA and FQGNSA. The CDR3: CASRIRPAKETQYF. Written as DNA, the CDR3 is TGTGCCAGCAGGATCCGACCAGCCAAAGAGACCCAGTACTTC.

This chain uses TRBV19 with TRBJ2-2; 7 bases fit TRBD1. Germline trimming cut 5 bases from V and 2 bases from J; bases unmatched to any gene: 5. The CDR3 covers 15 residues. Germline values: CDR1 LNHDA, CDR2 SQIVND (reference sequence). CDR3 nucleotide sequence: TGTGCCAGTAGTCCGGACAGGTTTAACACCGGGGAGCTGTTTTTT. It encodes CASSPDRFNTGELFF.

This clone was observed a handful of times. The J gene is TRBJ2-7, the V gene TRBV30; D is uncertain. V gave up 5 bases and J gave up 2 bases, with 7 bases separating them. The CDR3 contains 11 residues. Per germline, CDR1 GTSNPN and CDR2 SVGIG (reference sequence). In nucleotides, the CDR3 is TGTGCCTGGGGGATCGCCTACGAGCAGTACTTC. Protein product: CAWGIAYEQYF. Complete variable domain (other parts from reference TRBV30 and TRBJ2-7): SQTIHQWPATLVQPVGSPLSLECTVEGTSNPNLYWYRQAAGRGLQLLFYSVGIGQISSEVPQNLSASRPQDRQFILSSKKLLLSDSGFYLCAWGIAYEQYFGPGTRLTVT.

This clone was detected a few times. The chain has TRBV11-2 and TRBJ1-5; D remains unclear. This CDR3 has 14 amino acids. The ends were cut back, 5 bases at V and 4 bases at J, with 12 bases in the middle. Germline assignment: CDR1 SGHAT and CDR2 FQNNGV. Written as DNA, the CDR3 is TGTGCCAGCAGCCGGGAGGGCTTAAATCAGCCCCAGCATTTT. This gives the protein CASSREGLNQPQHF.

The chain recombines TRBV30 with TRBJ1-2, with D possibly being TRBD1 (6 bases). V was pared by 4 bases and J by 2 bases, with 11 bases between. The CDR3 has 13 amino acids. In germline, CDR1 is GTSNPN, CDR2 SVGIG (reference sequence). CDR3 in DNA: TGTGCCTGGAATACAGGGCGAAACTATGGCTACACCTTC. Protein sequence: CAWNTGRNYGYTF.

The CDR3 loop is CASSLTSGRLQETQYF. The CDR3 coding sequence is TGTGCCAGCAGCTTAACTAGCGGGAGGCTACAAGAGACCCAGTACTTC. The V call is TRBV7-2, the J call TRBJ2-5, with 12 nucleotides matching TRBD2. Germline-derived CDR1 and CDR2 are SGHTA and FQGNSA. The CDR3 loop spans 16 amino acids. Losses at the gene ends were 2 bases for V and 2 bases for J; bases not matched to a gene: 3.

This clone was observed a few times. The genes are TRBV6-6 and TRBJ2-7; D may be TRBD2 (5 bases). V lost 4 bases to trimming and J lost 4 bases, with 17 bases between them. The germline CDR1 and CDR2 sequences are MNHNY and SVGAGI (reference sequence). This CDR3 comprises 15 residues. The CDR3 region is CASSSRVPLSYEQYF. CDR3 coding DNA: TGTGCCAGCAGTTCGAGGGTTCCCTTGAGTTACGAGCAGTACTTC.

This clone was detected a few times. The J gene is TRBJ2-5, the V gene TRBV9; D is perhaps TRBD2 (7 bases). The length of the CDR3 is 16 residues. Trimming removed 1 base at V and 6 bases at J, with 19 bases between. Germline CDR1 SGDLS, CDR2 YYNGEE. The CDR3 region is CASSVRPSAGGQTQYF. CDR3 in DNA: TGTGCCAGCAGCGTACGTCCGTCGGCCGGGGGGCAGACCCAGTACTTC.

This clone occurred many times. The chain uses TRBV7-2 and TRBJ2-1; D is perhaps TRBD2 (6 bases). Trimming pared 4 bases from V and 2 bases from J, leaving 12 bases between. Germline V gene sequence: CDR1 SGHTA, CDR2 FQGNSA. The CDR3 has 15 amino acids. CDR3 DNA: TGTGCCAGCAGCTCCACGCGGGACCCCTACAATGAGCAGTTCTTC. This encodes CASSSTRDPYNEQFF.

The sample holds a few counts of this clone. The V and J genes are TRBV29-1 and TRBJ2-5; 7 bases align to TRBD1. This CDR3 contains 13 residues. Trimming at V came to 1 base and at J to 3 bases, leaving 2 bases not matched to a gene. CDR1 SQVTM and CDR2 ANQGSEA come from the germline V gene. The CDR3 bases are TGCAGCGTTGAAGTCACAGGGGAAGAGACCCAGTACTTC. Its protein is CSVEVTGEETQYF.

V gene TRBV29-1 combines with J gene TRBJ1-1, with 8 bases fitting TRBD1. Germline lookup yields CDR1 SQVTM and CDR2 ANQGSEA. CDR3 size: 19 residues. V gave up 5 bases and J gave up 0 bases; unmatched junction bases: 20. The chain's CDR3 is CSVLKYSGRQGFLNTEAFF. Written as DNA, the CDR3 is TGCAGCGTTTTGAAATATAGCGGGAGACAGGGGTTCCTGAACACTGAAGCTTTCTTT.

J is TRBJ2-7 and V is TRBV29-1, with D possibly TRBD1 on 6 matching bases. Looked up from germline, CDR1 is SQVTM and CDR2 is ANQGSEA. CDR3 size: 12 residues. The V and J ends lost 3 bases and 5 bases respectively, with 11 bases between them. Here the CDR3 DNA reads TGCAGCGTTGAGGACAGAGTTGACGAGCAGTACTTC. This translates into CSVEDRVDEQYF.

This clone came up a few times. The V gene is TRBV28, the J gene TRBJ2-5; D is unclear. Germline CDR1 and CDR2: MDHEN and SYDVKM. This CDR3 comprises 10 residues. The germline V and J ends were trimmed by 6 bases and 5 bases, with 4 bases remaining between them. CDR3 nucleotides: TGTGCCAGCAGGGGGGAGACCCAGTACTTC. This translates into CASRGETQYF.

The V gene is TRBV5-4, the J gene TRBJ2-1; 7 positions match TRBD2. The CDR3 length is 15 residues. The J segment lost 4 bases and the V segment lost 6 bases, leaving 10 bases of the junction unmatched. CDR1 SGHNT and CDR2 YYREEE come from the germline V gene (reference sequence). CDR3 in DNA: TGTGCCAGCAAGGGGCCCCAAGCGGGATACAATGAGCAGTTCTTC. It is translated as CASKGPQAGYNEQFF.

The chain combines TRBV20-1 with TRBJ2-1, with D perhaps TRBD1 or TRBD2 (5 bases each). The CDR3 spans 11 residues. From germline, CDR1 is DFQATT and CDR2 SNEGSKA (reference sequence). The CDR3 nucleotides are TGCAGCCGGGACCAGCGCAATGAGCAGTTCTTC. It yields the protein CSRDQRNEQFF.